This T cell receptor beta chain originates from a study of CD8+CD57+ T cells in acquired aplastic anemia. Looked up from germline, CDR1 is MGHRA and CDR2 is YSYEKL. Trimming shortened V by 0 bases and J by 6 bases, and 6 bases separated the two germline ends. CDR3 length: 14 amino acids. Study results and limitations: No significant patient-versus-control difference appeared in CD8+ Simpson's diversity.

In regard to this clonotype: Its specificity is not known.

Genomic DNA constituted the template upon which TCR beta VDJ and CDR3 profiling was performed. TCRdb redid the calling of the reads with MiXCR, one entry per CDR3 protein. The sample lists 150,000 to 200,000 distinct CDR3 sequences, 55% to 70% occurring once. The rearrangement links TRBV4-1 to TRBJ1-6; tentative D call: TRBD1 (5 bases). Sequenced input: sorted CD4+, CD8+, or CD8+CD57+ T cells (not recorded which) from PBMCs. The receptor was isolated from a human donor in good health. The chain's CDR3 is CASSQEQANSPLHF. As DNA, the CDR3 is TGCGCCAGCAGCCAAGAACAGGCTAATTCACCCCTCCACTTT.